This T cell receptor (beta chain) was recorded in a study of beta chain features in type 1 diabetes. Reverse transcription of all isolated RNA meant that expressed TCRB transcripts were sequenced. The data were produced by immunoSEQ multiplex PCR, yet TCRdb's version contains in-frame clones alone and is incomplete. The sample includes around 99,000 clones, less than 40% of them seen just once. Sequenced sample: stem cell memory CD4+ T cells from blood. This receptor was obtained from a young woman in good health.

CDR3 in amino acids: CASSQVGSRGGATDTQYF. The CDR3 DNA reads TGTGCCAGCAGCCAAGTAGGGTCTCGCGGGGGGGCCACAGATACGCAGTATTTT. This chain links TRBV4-2 with TRBJ2-3, with TRBD2 matching over 9 bases. The CDR3 length is 18 residues. V lost 1 base to trimming and J lost 2 bases; unmatched junction nucleotides: 10. Looked up from germline, CDR1 is LGHNA and CDR2 is YNFKEQ.